The 30 T cell receptor beta chains below were found in one sample sequenced in a study of beta chain features in type 1 diabetes. Reverse transcribing all isolated RNA meant expressed TCRB transcripts were sequenced. Libraries were prepared by immunoSEQ multiplex PCR; TCRdb keeps only in-frame clonotypes and omits some of them. Altogether 450,000 or so clones are present, about 10% being singletons, with the ten largest covering around 0.05%. Material: naive CD4+ T cells from blood. The receptors stem from a woman under 30 in good health.

This chain links TRBV6-5 with TRBJ1-1; D is undetermined. V was trimmed by 0 bases and J by 1 base, leaving 12 bases between them. The CDR3 length is 16 residues. The V gene's germline CDR1 is MNHEY and CDR2 SVGAGI. Here the CDR3 DNA reads TGTGCCAGCAGTTACTCGATTGAGCGGGGGAACACTGAAGCTTTCTTT. Translated, it gives CASSYSIERGNTEAFF.

This clone was detected only a few times. The gene calls are TRBV11-1 and TRBJ1-2; 7 bases agree with TRBD1. Germline V CDR1 and CDR2: SGHAT, FQDESV (reference sequence). The V gene end was trimmed by 5 bases and the J gene end by 4 bases; junction bases not matched to a gene: 13. The CDR3 extends over 16 amino acids. CDR3 bases: TGTGCCAGCAGCCTCGAACAGACAGGGTCGGTCTATGGCTACACCTTC. Amino acid sequence: CASSLEQTGSVYGYTF.

A few counts support this clone. V and J are TRBV2 and TRBJ2-1, with D hard to call. The germline CDR1 and CDR2 sequences are SNHLY and FYNNEI. This CDR3 is built from 15 residues. With 7 bases removed from V and 6 bases from J, the gap between germline ends came to 19 bases. Written as DNA, the CDR3 is TGTGCCAGCACCGCTCTCGCCGGCTCCGGCAATGAGCAGTTCTTC. Its translation is CASTALAGSGNEQFF. The whole variable domain, remainder taken from reference TRBV2 and TRBJ2-1, is EPEVTQTPSHQVTQMGQEVILRCVPISNHLYFYWYRQILGQKVEFLVSFYNNEISEKSEIFDDQFSVERPDGSNFTLKIRSTKLEDSAMYFCASTALAGSGNEQFFGPGTRLTVL.

This clone was observed a handful of times. This rearrangement joins TRBV9 to TRBJ2-1; D could derive from TRBD1 or TRBD2 (5 bases each). Per germline, CDR1 SGDLS and CDR2 YYNGEE. V was pared by 4 bases and J by 3 bases, with 11 bases between. The CDR3 contains 14 residues. The CDR3 DNA reads TGTGCCAGCAGCCCCGGGACCAACTACAATGAGCAGTTCTTC. Its protein product is CASSPGTNYNEQFF.

This clone has just a few counts. The chain carries TRBV14 and TRBJ2-7; D perhaps matches TRBD2 (5 bases). Trimming pared 4 bases from V and 2 bases from J, leaving 12 bases between. The CDR3 has 14 amino acids. Germline loops: CDR1 SGHDN, CDR2 FVKESK. CDR3 bases: TGTGCCAGCAGCCGGAGTAGCGCAACCTACGAGCAGTACGTC. The encoded protein is CASSRSSATYEQYV.

A few counts support this clone. This chain links TRBV18 with TRBJ2-5; D is unresolved. This CDR3 comprises 14 residues. From germline, CDR1 is KGHSH and CDR2 LQKENI. V gave up 0 bases and J gave up 0 bases, with 5 bases separating them. This CDR3 reads CASSPPPDQETQYF. The CDR3 coding sequence is TGTGCCAGCTCACCACCCCCCGACCAAGAGACCCAGTACTTC.

This sequence joins TRBV29-1 and TRBJ2-3; D is ambiguous. V was shortened by 6 bases and J by 0 bases, with 10 bases between the two germline ends. CDR3 length: 13 residues. CDR1 is SQVTM and CDR2 is ANQGSEA in the germline V gene. The CDR3 reads CSVSRYSTDTQYF. CDR3 in DNA: TGCAGCGTCTCCCGATATAGCACAGATACGCAGTATTTT.

The chain carries TRBV5-1 and TRBJ2-3, with D perhaps matching TRBD1 (5 bases). Germline CDR1 is SGHRS and CDR2 is YFSETQ. This CDR3 spans 15 amino acids. Trimming pared 4 bases from V and 6 bases from J, leaving 18 bases between. The CDR3 loop is CASSREVRERDTQYF. CDR3 DNA: TGCGCCAGCAGCCGTGAGGTCAGGGAAAGGGATACGCAGTATTTT.

This clone was counted at least ten times. V and J are TRBV30 and TRBJ2-7; D unresolved. Between the trimmed V and J ends, which lost 4 bases and 4 bases, there was a span of 17 bases. This CDR3 has 14 residues. Germline V gene sequence: CDR1 GTSNPN, CDR2 SVGIG (reference sequence). In DNA form, the CDR3 reads TGTGCCTGGAAGTCGGTCGGGCTCCCATACGAGCAGTACTTC. Its protein product is CAWKSVGLPYEQYF.

This clone has just a few counts. The gene calls are TRBV9 and TRBJ2-3, with D perhaps matching TRBD1 (6 bases). CDR1 and CDR2 from the germline V gene are SGDLS and YYNGEE. V lost 2 bases and J lost 5, with 15 bases in between. The CDR3 is made up of 15 amino acids. This CDR3 reads CASSVAQGQVDTQYF. The DNA for the CDR3 is TGTGCCAGCAGCGTTGCCCAGGGGCAAGTAGATACGCAGTATTTT.

This chain links TRBV11-2 with TRBJ2-3, with 11 bases aligning to TRBD2. This CDR3 spans 16 amino acids. J gave up 4 bases and V 7 bases, and 10 bases lay outside the gene matches. Germline loops: CDR1 SGHAT, CDR2 FQNNGV. CDR3 region: CASTRTSGGRADTQYF. The DNA for the CDR3 is TGTGCCAGCACCCGTACTAGCGGGGGAAGGGCAGATACGCAGTATTTT.

This sequence joins TRBV5-1 and TRBJ2-1; TRBD2 matches at 16 bases. J gave up 9 bases and V 3 bases, and 15 bases lay outside the gene matches. CDR1 SGHRS and CDR2 YFSETQ come from the germline V gene. The length of the CDR3 is 19 residues. CDR3 sequence: CASSSVPGLAGGPVIEQFF. CDR3 nucleotide sequence: TGCGCCAGCAGCTCAGTCCCGGGACTAGCGGGAGGGCCGGTTATTGAGCAGTTCTTC.

V is TRBV15 and J is TRBJ2-1; D uncertain. The CDR3 contains 12 residues. CDR1 is LNHNV and CDR2 is YYDKDF in the germline V gene (reference sequence). Trimming left V 5 bases short and J 9 bases short, with 11 bases between. The CDR3 DNA is TGTGCCACCAGCTACGACCGGGTTGAGCAGTTCTTC. It translates to CATSYDRVEQFF.

The chain combines TRBV5-1 with TRBJ2-5; D is undetermined. Germline V CDR1 and CDR2: SGHRS, YFSETQ. CDR3 length equals 14 residues. The V gene lost 4 bases and the J gene lost 2 bases, with 12 bases spanning the gap. CDR3 nucleotide sequence: TGCGCCAGCAGCCGTAGTTGGGGTCAAGAGACCCAGTACTTC. Protein: CASSRSWGQETQYF.

The chain uses TRBV6-5 and TRBJ2-7; no reliable D call. Germline V gives CDR1 MNHEY, CDR2 SVGAGI. CDR3 length: 12 residues. V was cut by 5 bases and J by 4 bases, with 9 bases left in between. CDR3 residues: CASSLQRYEQYF. DNA for the CDR3: TGTGCCAGCAGTCTACAGCGTTACGAGCAGTACTTC.

Only a few counts were recorded for this clone. The gene calls are TRBV5-1 and TRBJ2-1; maybe TRBD1 (6 bases). Trimming stripped 1 base from V and 6 bases from J, with 14 bases between. CDR1 is SGHRS and CDR2 is YFSETQ in the germline V gene. This CDR3 spans 15 amino acids. The CDR3 here is CASSLTGRIVNEQFF. The CDR3 bases are TGCGCCAGCAGCTTGACAGGGAGAATCGTCAATGAGCAGTTCTTC.

V and J are TRBV27 and TRBJ2-3; D remains unclear. CDR1 is MNHEY, CDR2 SMNVEV, per germline (reference sequence). CDR3 size: 14 residues. V shed 2 bases and J shed 5 bases, with 11 bases lying between them. The CDR3 here is CASSLGVRKDTQYF. The CDR3 nucleotides are TGTGCCAGCAGTTTAGGGGTGCGTAAAGATACGCAGTATTTT.

This clone has more than one count but fewer than ten. This chain connects TRBV9 to TRBJ2-3; D is uncertain. CDR1 is SGDLS and CDR2 is YYNGEE in the germline V gene. The CDR3 has 14 amino acids. Between the trimmed V and J ends, which lost 1 base and 3 bases, there was a span of 9 bases. The CDR3 region has the DNA TGTGCCAGCAGCGTAACGGGTTGGACAGATACGCAGTATTTT. Protein product: CASSVTGWTDTQYF.

The chain couples TRBV7-9 to TRBJ2-3, with D possibly TRBD1 on 6 matching bases. The CDR3 runs 16 residues. Trimming took off 10 bases at V and 1 base at J, with 21 bases between the two ends. CDR1 and CDR2 (germline): SEHNR, FQNEAQ (reference sequence). CDR3 amino acids: CAINWGRDTGTDTQYF. The CDR3 DNA follows: TGTGCCATCAATTGGGGCCGGGACACCGGCACAGATACGCAGTATTTT.

V gene TRBV7-2 combines with J gene TRBJ2-1; the D is unclear. Germline V gene sequence: CDR1 SGHTA, CDR2 FQGNSA. The CDR3 has 14 amino acids. Trimming left V 1 base short and J 5 bases short, with 9 bases between. The CDR3 here is CASSLDRVNNEQFF. DNA for the CDR3: TGTGCCAGCAGCTTAGACCGAGTAAACAATGAGCAGTTCTTC. The full variable domain, rest sourced from reference TRBV7-2 and TRBJ2-1, is GAGVSQSPSNKVTEKGKDVELRCDPISGHTALYWYRQSLGQGLEFLIYFQGNSAPDKSGLPSDRFSAERTGGSVSTLTIQRTQQEDSAVYLCASSLDRVNNEQFFGPGTRLTVL.

The chain has TRBV7-9 and TRBJ1-5, with D possibly TRBD1 on 6 matching bases. There are 14 residues in the CDR3. Trimming took off 2 bases at V and 2 bases at J, with 7 bases between the two ends. Per the germline V gene, CDR1 is SEHNR and CDR2 is FQNEAQ (reference sequence). CDR3 bases: TGTGCCAGCAGCTTAAGGACAGGCAATCAGCCCCAGCATTTT. Translated: CASSLRTGNQPQHF.

This clone was counted between two and nine times. This chain connects TRBV11-1 to TRBJ2-2, with D maybe TRBD1 (6 bases). Germline assignment: CDR1 SGHAT and CDR2 FQDESV (reference sequence). The CDR3 has 15 amino acids. V lost 0 bases and J 4 bases, leaving 9 bases between the germline ends. The CDR3 here is CASSLARRGTGELFF. CDR3 nucleotides: TGTGCCAGCAGCTTAGCGCGCAGGGGCACCGGGGAGCTGTTTTTT.

There are a few counts of this clone. This chain joins TRBV7-9 and TRBJ2-3; D might be TRBD1 (5 bases). With 3 bases removed from V and 2 bases from J, the gap between germline ends came to 9 bases. In germline, CDR1 is SEHNR, CDR2 FQNEAQ (reference sequence). This CDR3 is built from 14 residues. CDR3 bases: TGTGCCAGCAGCTTGGACACCTTCACAGATACGCAGTATTTT. This codes for CASSLDTFTDTQYF.

In this sample, this clone turned up a few times. CDR3 residues: CSASGQLLGTEAFF. The CDR3 DNA follows: TGCAGCGCGAGTGGACAACTCCTAGGGACTGAAGCTTTCTTT. The rearrangement joins TRBV29-1 to TRBJ1-1, with D tentatively TRBD1 (5 bases). The germline CDR1 and CDR2 sequences are SQVTM and ANQGSEA. The germline V and J ends were trimmed by 7 bases and 5 bases, with 20 bases remaining between them. The CDR3 spans 14 residues.

The chain combines TRBV5-1 with TRBJ1-1, with 8 bases identical to TRBD1. CDR1 is SGHRS and CDR2 is YFSETQ in the germline V gene. The CDR3 extends over 15 amino acids. With V trimmed by 4 bases and J by 1 base, 6 bases remained unmatched. The CDR3 DNA reads TGCGCCAGCAGCCACCGACAGGGGTCGAACACTGAAGCTTTCTTT. Protein sequence: CASSHRQGSNTEAFF.

This sequence joins TRBV5-1 and TRBJ2-1; 12 bases map to TRBD2. Germline V gene data show CDR1 as SGHRS and CDR2 as YFSETQ. There are 16 residues in the CDR3. V was pared by 4 bases and J by 2 bases, with 4 bases of the junction left unmatched. The CDR3 region has the DNA TGCGCCAGCAGCCTCTGGACTAGCGGGACCTACAATGAGCAGTTCTTC. Protein sequence: CASSLWTSGTYNEQFF.

The chain uses TRBV4-3 and TRBJ2-2; unclear D gene. Trimming pared 4 bases from V and 3 bases from J, leaving 9 bases between. This CDR3 is built from 14 residues. CDR1 is LGHNA, CDR2 YSLEER, per germline. The CDR3 nucleotides are TGCGCCAGCAGCCCCGGACGCTACACCGGGGAGCTGTTTTTT. Protein product: CASSPGRYTGELFF.

The sample holds a few counts of this clone. This chain connects TRBV7-9 to TRBJ1-2, with D possibly being TRBD1 (6 bases). The CDR3 totals 14 residues. Between the trimmed V and J ends, which lost 2 bases and 6 bases, there was a span of 13 bases. Looked up from germline, CDR1 is SEHNR and CDR2 is FQNEAQ (reference sequence). CDR3 residues: CASSLLRDKHGYTF. The DNA for the CDR3 is TGTGCCAGCAGCTTACTCCGGGACAAGCATGGCTACACCTTC. Full variable domain (outside the CDR3, taken from reference TRBV7-9 and TRBJ1-2): DTGVSQNPRHKITKRGQNVTFRCDPISEHNRLYWYRQTLGQGPEFLTYFQNEAQLEKSRLLSDRFSAERPKGSFSTLEIQRTEQGDSAMYLCASSLLRDKHGYTFGSGTRLTVV.

CDR3 nucleotide sequence: TGTGCCAGCTCACCCACGGGCAATTCACCCCTCCACTTT. Translating gives CASSPTGNSPLHF. The J gene is TRBJ1-6, the V gene TRBV18, with D unresolved. The CDR3 consists of 13 residues. V lost 3 bases and J lost 7, with 7 bases in between. The germline gives CDR1 KGHSH, CDR2 LQKENI.

The rearrangement links TRBV7-3 to TRBJ2-6; D not certain. The CDR3 has 15 amino acids. Trimming took 3 bases from V and 2 from J, leaving 8 bases between them. CDR1 is SGHTA, CDR2 FQGTGA, per germline. In DNA form, the CDR3 reads TGTGCCAGCAGCTTGGGGTTAGCTGGGGCCAACGTCCTGACTTTC. Its translation is CASSLGLAGANVLTF.